These 6 T cell receptor beta chains were sequenced from one sample in a study of blood T cells in healthy people across ages. A second about 6 to 12 cycle PCR used barcoded and J-beta primers. Each CDR3 protein gets one entry after TCRdb re-called the 5' RACE reads with MiXCR. The sample records roughly 1,800,000 distinct CDR3 sequences, around 50% being singletons. The sequenced sample consisted of blood. Receptors were obtained from a woman aged 40 to 49 in good health.

The chain joins TRBV18 to TRBJ1-2; a weak D match, TRBD1 (5 bases). The CDR3 sequence is 14 residues long. The V end was cut by 6 bases, the J end by 5 bases, with 16 bases between. The germline CDR1 and CDR2 sequences are KGHSH and LQKENI. In DNA, the CDR3 is TGTGCCAGCTCTGGGGCAGAAGGAGGGTATGGCTACACCTTC. Its translation: CASSGAEGGYGYTF.

The sample holds a few counts of this clonotype. This chain uses TRBV4-2 with TRBJ2-1; 11 nucleotides match TRBD2. Germline V gene lookup returns CDR1 LGHNA and CDR2 YNFKEQ. CDR3 length: 19 residues. The ends lost 4 bases at V and 1 base at J; junction bases unmatched: 12. In DNA form, the CDR3 reads TGTGCCAGCAGCCGACGAATTAGCGGGGGGGCGTCTTCCTACAATGAGCAGTTCTTC. Translated, it gives CASSRRISGGASSYNEQFF.

The chain is built from TRBV7-9 and TRBJ2-1; 12 nucleotides align to TRBD2. There are 15 residues in the CDR3. Germline CDR1 reads SEHNR; CDR2 reads FQNEAQ (reference sequence). V lost 6 bases to trimming and J lost 8 bases; unmatched junction nucleotides: 8. CDR3 region: CASSFGLAGSDEQFF. As DNA, the CDR3 is TGTGCCAGCAGTTTCGGACTAGCGGGGTCCGATGAGCAGTTCTTC.

This clonotype was counted a few times. The J gene is TRBJ2-7, the V gene TRBV4-3; TRBD2 aligns across 10 bases. Unmatched junction bases numbered 6, after V lost 4 bases and J lost 3 bases. This CDR3 has 15 residues. Germline V CDR1 and CDR2: LGHNA, YSLEER. CDR3 bases: TGCGCCAGCAGCCCTAAGACTAGCGGGTACTACGAGCAGTACTTC. As protein: CASSPKTSGYYEQYF.

This chain joins TRBV7-9 and TRBJ2-5; TRBD1 matches 8 bases. The trim removed 5 bases at V and 11 bases at J, leaving 16 bases unmatched. The CDR3 runs to 15 residues. Germline values: CDR1 SEHNR, CDR2 FQNEAQ (reference sequence). CDR3: CASSHPGQVNNEQYF. DNA of the CDR3: TGTGCCAGCAGCCACCCGGGACAGGTGAACAATGAGCAGTACTTC.

J is TRBJ2-5 and V is TRBV5-4, with D perhaps matching TRBD2 (5 bases). Germline V CDR1 and CDR2: SGHNT, YYREEE (reference sequence). The CDR3 length is 13 residues. Trimming shortened V by 4 bases and J by 3 bases, and 10 bases separated the two germline ends. Here the CDR3 DNA reads TGTGCCAGCAGCCCCGGGAATAAAGAGACCCAGTACTTC. This gives the protein CASSPGNKETQYF.